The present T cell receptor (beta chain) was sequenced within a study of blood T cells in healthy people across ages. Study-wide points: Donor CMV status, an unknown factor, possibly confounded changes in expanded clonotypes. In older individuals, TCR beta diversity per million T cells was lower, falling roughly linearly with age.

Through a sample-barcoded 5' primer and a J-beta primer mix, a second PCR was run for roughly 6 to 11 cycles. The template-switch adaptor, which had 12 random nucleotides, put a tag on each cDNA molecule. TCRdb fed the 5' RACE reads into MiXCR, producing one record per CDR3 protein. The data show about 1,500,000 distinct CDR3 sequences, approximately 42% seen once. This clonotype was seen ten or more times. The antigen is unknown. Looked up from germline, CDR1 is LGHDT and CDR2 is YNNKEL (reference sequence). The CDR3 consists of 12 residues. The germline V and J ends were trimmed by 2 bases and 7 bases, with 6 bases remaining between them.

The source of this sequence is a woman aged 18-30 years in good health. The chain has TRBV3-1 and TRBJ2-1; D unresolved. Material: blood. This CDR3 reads CASSQFLNEQFF. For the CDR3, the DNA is TGTGCCAGCAGCCAATTCTTAAATGAGCAGTTCTTC.